Following are 14 T cell receptor beta chains from one sample sequenced in a study of identical twins. TCRdb used MiXCR to reprocess the 5' RACE reads, holding one entry per CDR3 protein. The sample has just under 550,000 distinct CDR3 sequences; around 15% are singletons. The same data also went into a second study, on yellow fever vaccine responses in identical twins.

Sequencing used CD4+ T cells sorted from blood. Receptors originate from a woman between 18 and 30 years old in good health.

This clonotype was observed a handful of times. V gene TRBV12-3 or TRBV12-4 combines with J gene TRBJ2-3; TRBD1 or TRBD2 may be the D gene (5 bases each). The CDR3 covers 12 residues. Trimming shortened V by 3 bases and J by 10 bases, and 11 bases separated the two germline ends. In DNA, the CDR3 is TGTGCCAGCAGTTTCCGGGACCGACCGCAGTATTTT. It codes for CASSFRDRPQYF.

In this sample, this clonotype turned up many times. The rearrangement uses TRBV7-6 and TRBJ2-5; D gene uncertain. The V gene lost 5 bases and the J gene lost 0 bases, with 16 bases spanning the gap. This CDR3 has 16 amino acids. CDR1 and CDR2 from the germline V gene are SGHVS and FNYEAQ. CDR3 amino acids: CASSIDTAEYQETQYF. CDR3 DNA sequence: TGTGCCAGCAGCATAGACACCGCCGAGTACCAAGAGACCCAGTACTTC.

There are many counts of this clonotype. The J gene is TRBJ2-1, the V gene TRBV12-3 or TRBV12-4; D gene ambiguous. The CDR3 spans 14 residues. V was shortened by 6 bases and J by 4 bases, with 13 bases between the two germline ends. The CDR3: CASSPRATYNEQFF. In DNA form, the CDR3 reads TGTGCCAGCAGCCCAAGGGCCACTTACAATGAGCAGTTCTTC.

This clonotype appeared a few times. The rearrangement links TRBV5-1 to TRBJ1-2; possible D gene TRBD1, 6 bases. The germline gives CDR1 SGHRS, CDR2 YFSETQ. V dropped 5 bases and J dropped 1 base, with 12 bases sitting between them. This CDR3 region has 14 residues. The CDR3 nucleotides are TGCGCCAGCAGGGAAAGGGGGAATAACTATGGCTACACCTTC. Amino acid sequence: CASRERGNNYGYTF.

The chain combines TRBV3-1 with TRBJ1-6; 7 nucleotides agree with TRBD1. J gave up 10 bases and V 2 bases, and 2 bases lay outside the gene matches. The CDR3 is made up of 13 amino acids. The germline V gene has CDR1 LGHDT and CDR2 YNNKEL (reference sequence). CDR3 sequence reads: CASSQTGESPLHF. The CDR3 region has the DNA TGTGCCAGCAGCCAAACAGGGGAGTCACCCCTCCACTTT.

This clonotype has only a few counts. V gene TRBV19 combines with J gene TRBJ2-5, with D tentatively TRBD2 (5 bases). CDR3 size: 13 residues. The V gene's germline CDR1 is LNHDA and CDR2 SQIVND (reference sequence). V lost 5 bases and J lost 9, with 16 bases in between. CDR3 residues: CASSSGRPRAQYF. The CDR3 DNA reads TGTGCCAGTAGTTCGGGTCGCCCGAGGGCCCAGTACTTC.

The genes are TRBV7-3 and TRBJ1-1; D is undetermined. Germline assignment: CDR1 SGHTA and CDR2 FQGTGA. Trimming left V 2 bases short and J 1 base short, with 8 bases between. The CDR3 length is 14 residues. In nucleotides, the CDR3 is TGTGCCAGCAGCTTATCTCCAGGGAACACTGAAGCTTTCTTT. Translating it yields CASSLSPGNTEAFF.

V and J are TRBV12-3 or TRBV12-4 and TRBJ2-1; D is tentatively TRBD1 or TRBD2 (5 bases each). V lost 3 bases and J lost 4, with 10 bases in between. This CDR3 comprises 14 residues. Here the CDR3 reads CASSFGAAYNEQFF. The DNA for the CDR3 is TGTGCCAGCAGTTTCGGGGCAGCATACAATGAGCAGTTCTTC.

This chain links TRBV12-3 or TRBV12-4 with TRBJ2-5; 12 nucleotides agree with TRBD2. V was pared by 8 bases and J by 5 bases, with 3 bases of the junction left unmatched. The CDR3 loop spans 13 amino acids. This CDR3 reads CASLAGGGETQYF. DNA for the CDR3: TGTGCCAGCCTAGCGGGAGGGGGGGAGACCCAGTACTTC.

The chain has TRBV4-1 and TRBJ1-6, with D possibly TRBD1 on 5 matching bases. Germline CDR1 reads MGHRA; CDR2 reads YSYEKL. This CDR3 is 14 amino acids long. V lost 0 bases and J 10 bases, leaving 10 bases between the germline ends. The CDR3 bases are TGCGCCAGCAGCCAAGATTCCCAGGGCTCACCCCTCCACTTT. Its translation is CASSQDSQGSPLHF.

The chain has TRBV7-6 and TRBJ2-1, with 10 bases matching TRBD2. With 0 bases clipped from V and 15 bases from J, the junction kept 5 bases outside the gene matches. Looked up from germline, CDR1 is SGHVS and CDR2 is FNYEAQ. The CDR3 covers 13 residues. The CDR3 region has the DNA TGTGCCAGCAGCTTAGCTATAGCGGGAGGAACGTTCTTC. Its translation is CASSLAIAGGTFF.

The table lists this clonotype with a few counts. This chain joins TRBV15 and TRBJ1-1; D gene uncertain. In germline, CDR1 is LNHNV, CDR2 YYDKDF (reference sequence). Trimming shortened V by 0 bases and J by 1 base, and 12 bases separated the two germline ends. The CDR3 is made up of 16 amino acids. The CDR3 loop reads CATSRERFGGNTEAFF. CDR3 sequence (DNA): TGTGCCACCAGCAGAGAGCGGTTTGGAGGGAACACTGAAGCTTTCTTT.

V gene TRBV4-1 combines with J gene TRBJ2-1, with a tentative D call TRBD2 (7 bases). This CDR3 has 16 amino acids. V was pared by 4 bases and J by 3 bases, with 16 bases between. Germline V gene lookup returns CDR1 MGHRA and CDR2 YSYEKL. The CDR3 region is CASSPRGGALYNEQFF. The CDR3 nucleotides read TGCGCCAGCAGCCCAAGGGGGGGGGCCCTCTACAATGAGCAGTTCTTC.

The chain joins TRBV6-5 to TRBJ1-1; 7 nucleotides agree with TRBD1. CDR3 size: 12 residues. Germline CDR1 is MNHEY and CDR2 is SVGAGI. With 4 bases clipped from V and 7 bases from J, the junction kept 3 bases outside the gene matches. The CDR3 loop reads CASSSGTVEAFF. Written as DNA, the CDR3 is TGTGCCAGCAGTTCCGGGACAGTTGAAGCTTTCTTT.